This entry features one TCR beta chain sequence. No cognate antigen has been identified for it. No base-level quality is on record; no much larger clone is a single base apart. This record belongs to a study of PD-1 blockade in classical Hodgkin lymphoma (dated by TCRdb to 2020 to 2022). About the investigation overall: Nivolumab dosing was 3 mg/kg intravenously every 2 weeks, continuing until either disease progression or unacceptable toxicity. A peripheral blood immune signature of response to PD-1 blockade in classical Hodgkin lymphoma was defined using TCR beta sequencing and CyTOF.

Trimming takes 6 bases from V and 2 bases from J, and the germline ends sit 14 bases apart. The germline V gene (reference sequence) sets CDR1 to LNHDA and CDR2 to SQIVND. Inclusive of the bounding cysteine and phenylalanine, the CDR3 is 14 residues long. CDR3 DNA only is kept here, 42 bases in frame from base 1. The Qiagen DNeasy kit was used to extract genomic DNA both from unsorted PBMCs and from the negatively selected CD4+ and CD8+ fractions. TCR beta CDR3 regions were amplified by immunoSEQ multiplex PCR using primers annealing to V and J segments. A synthetic immune receptor repertoire was used to minimize amplification bias, and any remaining bias was removed computationally after sequencing. In the paper's pipeline: Repertoire diversity was quantified as the Shannon entropy index using custom Python scripts. The unsorted, CD4+ and CD8+ repertoires were each analyzed separately, with the exception of combined analyses, where CD4+ and CD8+ sequences were merged in silico. A clone was considered expanded if an increase in frequency of at least 2-fold after treatment relative to C1D1 was found, and a pseudocount of 0.5 was applied to clones undetected at baseline. Singleton clones were defined as clones with 0 or 1 copy at C1D1, and non-singleton clones were defined as clones with 2 or more copies. Clones expanded in unsorted samples were annotated as CD4+, CD8+ or unknown by matching protein sequences in sorted samples from the same patient. Wilcoxon tests on paired samples were used to test changes in diversity from C1D1 to C4D1. TCRdb holds this immuneACCESS table with in-frame rearrangements only. Some clones are missing; in checked studies, unresolved V genes explain under half, and the rest has no known cause. V, J and clone size were drawn from that table, and D and trimming were deduced from the DNA. This sample holds about 96,000 clones; approximately 94% were observed only once. Roughly 2% of the sample is taken by the ten largest.

The sample's time point, from its label and the paper: cycle 4 day 1 (C4D1), after about 6 weeks of nivolumab. Relapse after autologous stem cell transplantation had occurred in all trial patients, and cohorts A, B and C were distinguished by prior brentuximab vedotin exposure. The trial cohort included 50 to 60 patients with relapsed/refractory classical Hodgkin lymphoma, and each patient had a best overall response of complete response, partial response or progressive disease. Trial patients were treated with single-agent nivolumab in the multi-cohort phase II CheckMate 205 trial. An independent review committee assessed best overall response by applying the 2007 International Working Group response criteria. Trial PBMCs were collected immediately before nivolumab initiation (C1D1) and during therapy at cycle 2 day 1 and cycle 4 day 1. Peripheral blood was collected in 8 mL Vacutainer Cell Preparation Tubes, from which PBMCs were isolated by centrifugation and then cryopreserved.

The investigation overall reported the following: Baseline TCR diversity was reported to be lower in newly diagnosed patients than in healthy donors and to be lower still in relapsed/refractory patients. A significant rise by C4D1 was seen in CD4+ but not CD8+ TCR diversity (p=0.0027 vs p=0.16), with the rise being most apparent in complete responders (p=0.02). Lower diversity was seen in patients whose nivolumab began less than 1 year after ASCT, and these patients were left out of later analyses so that immune reconstitution would not confound the results. Only a single clinical trial cohort was studied, and what caused the repertoire differences, possibly disease activity or prior therapy, remained undefined. Baseline diversity similar to that of newly diagnosed patients was observed in trial patients achieving complete response, whereas significantly lower diversity was observed in partial responders and progressors.

The chain is encoded by TRBV19 joined to TRBJ2-7; the D gene cannot be named for sure. The sample was peripheral blood mononuclear cells (PBMCs), taken before the fourth cycle of nivolumab. The sequence came from a human donor with classical Hodgkin lymphoma. The DNA sequence follows: TGTGCCAGTAGCTTAGTCGGAATTCCCTACGAGCAGTACTTC. This sequence encodes CASSLVGIPYEQYF.